The clone carrying this T cell receptor (beta chain) was seen a handful of times. Antigen unknown. The source of the sample is a study of T cells after yellow fever vaccination. CDR3 size: 18 residues. V was trimmed by 4 bases and J by 3 bases, leaving 25 bases between them. CDR1 and CDR2 from the germline V gene are KGHSH and LQKENI. UMIs and a universal primer site were added when TCR cDNA was made by 5'RACE template switching. TCRdb processed the 5' RACE reads anew with MiXCR; each CDR3 protein has one entry. In the table there are a few hundred thousand distinct CDR3 sequences, under 25% of which are singletons. Study outcomes and limitations: Faster peaking, at day 5 versus 15, marked a secondary response that was weaker.

This TCR was sampled from a man aged 25-40 years who received the YFV17D yellow fever vaccine. The source was PBMCs, collected 15 days after the yellow fever booster vaccination. The V gene is TRBV18, the J gene TRBJ2-7; maybe TRBD1 (6 bases). The CDR3, as DNA: TGTGCCAGCTCACTAGGCCTGGTGAGGGGGAACTACGGCTACGAGCAGTACTTC. Its protein product is CASSLGLVRGNYGYEQYF. Supplemented by reference TRBV18 and TRBJ2-7, the full variable domain reads NAGVMQNPRHLVRRRGQEARLRCSPMKGHSHVYWYRQLPEEGLKFMVYLQKENIIDESGMPKERFSAEFPKEGPSILRIQQVVRGDSAAYFCASSLGLVRGNYGYEQYFGPGTRLTVT.